This T cell receptor (beta chain) was identified in a study of blood T cell repertoires in COVID-19. Study details: COVID-19 samples, acute and convalescent, were from the United States, Italy and Spain. PBMCs, B-cell-depleted T cells, or T cells were the source of the cDNA or gDNA that made up the material.

The assay was immunoSEQ multiplex PCR, and TCRdb's table has in-frame clones only and misses some. Of some 140,000 clones listed, just over 75% were seen once; the top ten hold 10% to 12%. The V and J ends lost 2 bases and 3 bases respectively, with 8 bases between them. From germline, CDR1 is SGHNT and CDR2 YYREEE (reference sequence). The CDR3 extends over 14 amino acids. The sequence came from a human donor in a cohort sampled during active COVID-19. Source material: peripheral blood. The chain is built from TRBV5-4 and TRBJ2-2; a possible D gene is TRBD2 (6 bases). For the CDR3, the DNA is TGTGCCAGCAGCTTAGGGGACTACACCGGGGAGCTGTTTTTT. As protein: CASSLGDYTGELFF. Using reference TRBV5-4 and TRBJ2-2 for the parts outside the CDR3, the full variable domain is ETGVTQSPTHLIKTRGQQVTLRCSSQSGHNTVSWYQQALGQGPQFIFQYYREEENGRGNFPPRFSGLQFPNYSSELNVNALELDDSALYLCASSLGDYTGELFFGEGSRLTVL.